These T cell receptor beta chains were read from a single sample in a study of PD-L1 blockade in urothelial cancer. Clones were read by immunoSEQ multiplex PCR, and TCRdb kept only the in-frame ones, dropping some. The sample lists under 20,000 clones; around 89% were seen once. Sequenced here: PBMCs, sampled around atezolizumab (anti-PD-L1) treatment. Receptors were obtained from a man aged 65 to 79 with urothelial cancer. Both conserved end residues are part of each CDR3. The D gene is left open where the match is weak. The size field is filled for only some rows; it gives once, few, many or a size class.

V	size	D	J	CDR3	DNA
TRBV19	.	.	TRBJ1-2	CASGEYVRGHRNYGYTF	TGTGCCAGTGGGGAGTACGTCAGGGGCCATCGGAACTATGGCTACACCTTC
TRBV18	.	.	TRBJ1-1	CASSPVGTAEVFF	TGTGCCAGCTCACCTGTAGGTACCGCGGAGGTTTTCTTT
TRBV5-1	.	TRBD2	TRBJ2-5	CASSAWTSGVSGETQYF	TGCGCCAGCAGCGCCTGGACTAGCGGGGTGTCGGGGGAGACCCAGTACTTC
TRBV5-1	.	.	TRBJ2-7	CASSARTSYEQYF	TGCGCCAGCAGCGCCCGGACAAGCTACGAGCAGTACTTC
TRBV15	.	.	TRBJ1-2	CATSPGQSVHGYTF	TGTGCCACCAGCCCCGGACAATCCGTCCATGGCTACACCTTC
TRBV6-5	.	.	TRBJ2-7	CASSRAGSYEQYF	TGTGCCAGCTCCCGAGCGGGCTCCTACGAGCAGTACTTC
TRBV11-3	.	TRBD2	TRBJ2-3	CASSSFFGLAGGKLADTQYF	TGTGCCAGCAGCTCCTTTTTTGGTTTAGCGGGGGGGAAATTAGCAGATACGCAGTATTTT
TRBV18	.	.	TRBJ1-2	CASSPGRGNYGYTF	TGTGCCAGCTCACCTGGCAGGGGAAACTATGGCTACACCTTC
TRBV5-1	.	TRBD2	TRBJ2-3	CASSSGLAGGTDTQYF	TGCGCCAGCAGCTCCGGACTAGCGGGGGGGACAGATACGCAGTATTTT
TRBV7-9	.	TRBD2	TRBJ2-1	CASSFPTSGEQFF	TGTGCCAGCAGCTTCCCGACTAGCGGGGAGCAGTTCTTC
TRBV18	.	.	TRBJ1-2	CASSPEFGEGYTF	TGTGCCAGCTCACCGGAGTTTGGGGAGGGCTACACCTTC
TRBV4-2	.	.	TRBJ2-3	CASSQDSQRVQYF	TGTGCCAGCAGCCAAGATTCCCAGCGAGTGCAGTATTTT
TRBV6-5	.	.	TRBJ1-2	CASSYRQTYGYTF	TGTGCCAGCAGTTACAGACAGACTTATGGCTACACCTTC
TRBV18	.	.	TRBJ1-2	CASSPPPGAKGYGYTF	TGTGCCAGCTCACCACCGCCAGGGGCTAAGGGCTATGGCTACACCTTC
TRBV10-3	.	.	TRBJ2-7	CAISRDAYEQYF	TGTGCCATCAGTCGGGATGCCTACGAACAGTACTTC
TRBV4-1	.	.	TRBJ1-5	CASSQVFRSKGVSNQPQHF	TGCGCCAGCAGCCAAGTTTTTAGATCCAAGGGAGTTAGCAATCAGCCCCAGCATTTT
TRBV28	.	.	TRBJ1-1	CASGHGGGLVTEAFF	TGTGCCAGCGGCCACGGCGGGGGTTTGGTCACTGAAGCTTTCTTT
TRBV5-1	.	.	TRBJ2-7	CASSSAGASYEQYF	TGCGCCAGCAGCTCAGCAGGGGCCTCCTACGAGCAGTACTTC
TRBV5-5	.	TRBD1	TRBJ1-2	CASSLGDRPNYGYTF	TGTGCCAGCAGCTTGGGGGACAGGCCTAACTATGGCTACACCTTC
TRBV6-1	.	.	TRBJ2-2	CASTANTGELFF	TGTGCCAGCACAGCGAACACCGGGGAGCTGTTTTTT
TRBV19	.	.	TRBJ1-2	CASTLGAGGYTF	TGTGCCAGTACTTTAGGGGCGGGAGGCTACACCTTC
TRBV28	.	.	TRBJ1-5	CASSILGGAYQPQHF	TGTGCCAGCAGTATTTTAGGGGGGGCTTATCAGCCCCAGCATTTT
TRBV19	.	.	TRBJ2-1	CASRLQGYNEQFF	TGTGCCAGTAGGCTACAGGGCTACAATGAGCAGTTCTTC
TRBV27	.	TRBD2	TRBJ2-3	CASSLTSGKSDTQYF	TGTGCCAGCAGTTTGACTAGCGGGAAATCAGATACGCAGTATTTT
TRBV28	once	.	TRBJ1-5	CASRIDRRWPQHF	TGTGCCAGCAGGATCGACCGGAGGTGGCCCCAGCATTTT
TRBV11-2	once	.	TRBJ2-5	CASSLGHFRGETQYF	TGTGCCAGCAGCTTGGGGCATTTTCGTGGAGAGACCCAGTACTTC
TRBV6-1	.	TRBD1	TRBJ2-7	CASGGTVQSYEQYF	TGTGCCAGCGGTGGGACAGTCCAGTCCTACGAGCAGTACTTC
TRBV7-7	.	.	TRBJ2-5	CASSLVGQGTNQETQYF	TGTGCCAGCAGCTTAGTGGGGCAGGGGACAAACCAAGAGACCCAGTACTTC
TRBV15	few	.	TRBJ1-5	CATSTSRVEAQHF	TGTGCCACCAGCACCAGCAGGGTTGAGGCCCAGCATTTT
TRBV14	.	.	TRBJ2-3	CASAWGADTQYF	TGTGCCAGCGCATGGGGCGCAGATACGCAGTATTTT
TRBV30	.	.	TRBJ2-5	CAWKMEGTGGTQYF	TGTGCCTGGAAGATGGAGGGGACTGGGGGGACCCAGTACTTC
TRBV20-1	.	.	TRBJ2-1	CSALVVHEQFF	TGCAGTGCTTTAGTTGTCCATGAGCAGTTCTTC
TRBV4-2	.	TRBD1	TRBJ1-4	CASSQAQGATTNEKLFF	TGTGCCAGCAGCCAGGCACAGGGGGCGACCACTAATGAAAAACTGTTTTTT